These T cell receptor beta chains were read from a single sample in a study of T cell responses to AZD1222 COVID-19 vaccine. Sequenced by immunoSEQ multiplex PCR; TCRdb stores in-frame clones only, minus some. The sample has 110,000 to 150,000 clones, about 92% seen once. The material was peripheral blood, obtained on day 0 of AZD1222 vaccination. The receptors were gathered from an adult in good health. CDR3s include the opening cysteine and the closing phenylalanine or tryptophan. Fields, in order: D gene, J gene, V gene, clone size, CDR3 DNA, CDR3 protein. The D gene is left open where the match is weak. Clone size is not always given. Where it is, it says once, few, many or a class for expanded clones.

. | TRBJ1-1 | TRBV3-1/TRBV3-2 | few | TGTGCCAGCAGCCAAGATTCCGGCACTGAAGCTTTCTTT | CASSQDSGTEAFF
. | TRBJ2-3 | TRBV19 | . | TGTGCCAGTAGTATTCCCAGAGATACGCAGTATTTT | CASSIPRDTQYF
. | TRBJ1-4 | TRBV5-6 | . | TGTGCCAGCAGCTGGTCGGGCTCGCCTAATGAAAAACTGTTTTTT | CASSWSGSPNEKLFF
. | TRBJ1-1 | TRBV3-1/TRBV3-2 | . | TGTGCCAGCAGCCTCGCCCCCCCGACAGAAGCTTTCTTT | CASSLAPPTEAFF
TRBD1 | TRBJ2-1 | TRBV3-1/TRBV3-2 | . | TGTGCCAGCAGCCCGCGAGGGTACCTGTCGGACAGGGGTGACAATGAGCAGTTCTTC | CASSPRGYLSDRGDNEQFF
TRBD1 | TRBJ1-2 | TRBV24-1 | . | TGTGCCACCTCCCAGGGGGCGGGCGGCTACACCTTC | CATSQGAGGYTF
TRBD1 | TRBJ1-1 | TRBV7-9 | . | TGTGCCAGCAGCTCGGGATCGACAGGGTACAACACTGAAGCTTTCTTT | CASSSGSTGYNTEAFF
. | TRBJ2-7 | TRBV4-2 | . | TGTGCCAGCAGCCAAGGCACGGGACTTTCAAACTACGAGCAGTACTTC | CASSQGTGLSNYEQYF
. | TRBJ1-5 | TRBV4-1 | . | TGCGCCAGCAGCCAAGCAGGGAATAGCAATCAGCCCCAGCATTTT | CASSQAGNSNQPQHF
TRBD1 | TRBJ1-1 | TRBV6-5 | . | TGTGCCAGCAGTTATCGACAGGGGGCTGGCACTGAAGCTTTCTTT | CASSYRQGAGTEAFF
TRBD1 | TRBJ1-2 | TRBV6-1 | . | TGTGCCAGCAGTGAATATGGACAGGGCTATGGCTACACCTTC | CASSEYGQGYGYTF
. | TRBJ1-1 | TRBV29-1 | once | TGCAGCGTTGGCTTCGTCAGGGAAACGACTGAAGCTTTCTTT | CSVGFVRETTEAFF
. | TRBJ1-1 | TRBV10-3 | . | TGTGCCACCAGGGAAGGGGCGGGGGGCTCAGCTTTCTTT | CATREGAGGSAFF
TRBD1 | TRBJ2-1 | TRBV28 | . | TGTGCCAGCAGTTCGACAGGGTCGAATGAGCAGTTCTTC | CASSSTGSNEQFF
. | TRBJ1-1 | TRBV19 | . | TGTGCCAGTAGTCGGGGCGACACTGAAGCTTTCTTT | CASSRGDTEAFF
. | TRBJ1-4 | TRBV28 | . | TGTGCCAGCAGCAATTCTGGGACTAATGAAAAACTGTTTTTT | CASSNSGTNEKLFF
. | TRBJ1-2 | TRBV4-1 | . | TGCGCCAGCAGCCAAGCCCCGATAGCTAACTATGGCTACACCTTC | CASSQAPIANYGYTF
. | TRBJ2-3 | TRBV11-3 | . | TGTGCCAGCAGCCACCCCGGACTAGATACGCAGTATTTT | CASSHPGLDTQYF
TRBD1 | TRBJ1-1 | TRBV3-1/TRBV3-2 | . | TGTGCCAGCAGCCAAGATTGGACAGGGGCGGTGAACACTGAAGCTTTCTTT | CASSQDWTGAVNTEAFF
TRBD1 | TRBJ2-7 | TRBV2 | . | TGTGCCAGCAGCCGGGACAGGGGCTCCTACGAGCAGTACTTC | CASSRDRGSYEQYF
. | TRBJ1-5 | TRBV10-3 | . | TGTGCCATCGGGGGGACGGGTAGCAATCAGCCCCAGCATTTT | CAIGGTGSNQPQHF
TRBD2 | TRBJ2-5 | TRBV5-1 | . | TGCGCCAGCAGCATCGGACTAGCGGGGCAAGAGACCCAGTACTTC | CASSIGLAGQETQYF
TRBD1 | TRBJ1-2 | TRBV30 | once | TGTGCCTGGGAACGCAGGGGGCTCTATGGCTACACCTTC | CAWERRGLYGYTF
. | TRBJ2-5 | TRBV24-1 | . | TGTGCCACCAGTGATGGAAGGGGGGCCCAAGAGACCCAGTACTTC | CATSDGRGAQETQYF
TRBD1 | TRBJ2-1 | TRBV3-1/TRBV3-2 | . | TGTGCCAGCAGCCAAGACACAGGGGCCTACAATGAGCAGTTCTTC | CASSQDTGAYNEQFF
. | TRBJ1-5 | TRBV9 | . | TGTGCCAGCAGCGTAGGAGAGGGTCAGCCCCAGCATTTT | CASSVGEGQPQHF
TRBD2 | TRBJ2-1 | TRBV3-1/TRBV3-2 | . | TGTGCCAGCAGCCAAAGCGGGGGACCCTACAATGAGCAGTTCTTC | CASSQSGGPYNEQFF
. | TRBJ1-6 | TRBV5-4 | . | TGTGCCAGCAACAGGGTTGGTTCACCCCTCCACTTT | CASNRVGSPLHF
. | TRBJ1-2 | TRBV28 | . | TGTGCCAGCAGTTTATTTGGTACAGGCGGAGTTGGCTACACCTTC | CASSLFGTGGVGYTF
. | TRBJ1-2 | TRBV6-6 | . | TGTGCCAGCAGTCCGACCGACCCGCGGGTTCTTAACTATGGCTACACCTTC | CASSPTDPRVLNYGYTF
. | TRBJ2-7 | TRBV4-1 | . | TGCGCCAGCAGCCAAGGTCCAGGGTCCTACGAGCAGTACTTC | CASSQGPGSYEQYF
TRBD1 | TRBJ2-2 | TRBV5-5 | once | TGTGCCAGCAGCTTTTCGGGACAGGCGAACACCGGGGAGCTGTTTTTT | CASSFSGQANTGELFF
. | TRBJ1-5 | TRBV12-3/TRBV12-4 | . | TGTGCCAGCAGTTCAGGGAAGCCCCAGCATTTT | CASSSGKPQHF
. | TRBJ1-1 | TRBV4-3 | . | TGCGCCAGCAGCCAAGAGGTGAGGGTGAACACTGAAGCTTTCTTT | CASSQEVRVNTEAFF
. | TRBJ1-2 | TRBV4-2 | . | TGTGCCAGCAGCCAAGATGAGCAGCCTACTAACTATGGCTACACCTTC | CASSQDEQPTNYGYTF
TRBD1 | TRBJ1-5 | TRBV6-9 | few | TGTGCCAGCACCGACAGGGGACAGGGTGTGAGGAAAAATCAGCCCCAGCATTTT | CASTDRGQGVRKNQPQHF
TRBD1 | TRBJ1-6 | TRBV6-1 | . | TGTGCCAGCAGTGAAGGACAGGGGAATAATTCACCCCTCCACTTT | CASSEGQGNNSPLHF
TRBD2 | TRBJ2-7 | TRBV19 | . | TGTGCCAGCGGGAGGGGCACAGGCTACGAGCAGTACTTC | CASGRGTGYEQYF
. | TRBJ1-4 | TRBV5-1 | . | TGCGCCAGCAGCTTACCAGGAGGGCGCGATGAAAAACTGTTTTTT | CASSLPGGRDEKLFF
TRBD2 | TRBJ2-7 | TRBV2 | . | TGTGCCACTACCGGGACTACCCAAACCTACGAGCAGTACTTC | CATTGTTQTYEQYF
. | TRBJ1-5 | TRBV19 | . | TGTGCCAGTCGCAGGGACGGAACCTTCGGGCAGCCCCAGCATTTT | CASRRDGTFGQPQHF
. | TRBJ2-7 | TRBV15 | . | TGTGCCACCAGCAGAGTTCGACAGGCGCCGTTGGGAGAGCAGTACTTC | CATSRVRQAPLGEQYF
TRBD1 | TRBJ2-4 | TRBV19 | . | TGTGCCAGTAGTCCCCCCGGGACAGTGGCAGTCATTCAGTACTTC | CASSPPGTVAVIQYF
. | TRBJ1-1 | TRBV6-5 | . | TGTGCCAGCAGTTACTCAGGCGGGACTGAAGCTTTCTTT | CASSYSGGTEAFF
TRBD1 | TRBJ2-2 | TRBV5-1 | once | TGCGCCAGCAGCTTAGGGCCGACAGGGTCCGGGGAGCTGTTTTTT | CASSLGPTGSGELFF
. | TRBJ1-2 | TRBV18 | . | TGTGCCAGCTCACCGCCACCGAGGGACGGCTACACCTTC | CASSPPPRDGYTF
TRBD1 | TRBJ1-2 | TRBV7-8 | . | TGTGCCAGCAGCTCACGACAGGGAGAGGATGGCTACACCTTC | CASSSRQGEDGYTF
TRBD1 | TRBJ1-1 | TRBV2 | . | TGTGCCAGCAGCGACTACAGGGGAAACACTGAAGCTTTCTTT | CASSDYRGNTEAFF
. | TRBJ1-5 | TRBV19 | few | TGTGCCAGTAGCCTCACGGGGTCCGGCAATCAGCCCCAGCATTTT | CASSLTGSGNQPQHF
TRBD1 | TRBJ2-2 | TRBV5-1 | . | TGCGCCAGCAGCACCCGGACAGGGGCCAGGAACACCGGGGAGCTGTTTTTT | CASSTRTGARNTGELFF
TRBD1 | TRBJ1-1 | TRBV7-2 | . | TGTGCCAGCAGGGTCGACAGGGCCACTGAAGCTTTCTTT | CASRVDRATEAFF
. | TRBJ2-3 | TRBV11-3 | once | TGTGCCAGCAGCTTAGCGTTGGCGGGGATCAGCACAGATACGCAGTATTTT | CASSLALAGISTDTQYF
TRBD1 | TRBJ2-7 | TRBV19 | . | TGTGCCAGTAGTGGTTTTTCAACAGGGGATCCCTACGAGCAGTACTTC | CASSGFSTGDPYEQYF
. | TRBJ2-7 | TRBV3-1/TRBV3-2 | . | TGTGCCAGCAGCCAAGAGGTCTACTGGGACCGAGAAACACTAGATTCCTACGAGCAGTACTTC | CASSQEVYWDRETLDSYEQYF
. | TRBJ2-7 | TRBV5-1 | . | TGCGCCAGCAGCTTGAACGGCAGGGAGTACGAGCAGTACTTC | CASSLNGREYEQYF
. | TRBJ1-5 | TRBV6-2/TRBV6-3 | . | TGTGCCAGCAGTTACTCTCCCGGTCAGCCCCAGCATTTT | CASSYSPGQPQHF
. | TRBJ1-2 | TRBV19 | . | TGTGCCACACGATACCTTGGCTACACCTTC | CATRYLGYTF
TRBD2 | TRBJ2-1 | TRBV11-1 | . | TGTGCCAGCAGCCCGACTAGCGGGGGCCAATACAATGAGCAGTTCTTC | CASSPTSGGQYNEQFF
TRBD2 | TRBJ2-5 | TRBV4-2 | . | TGTGCCAGCAGCCGCGGCTGGCTAGCGGATAACCAAGAGACCCAGTACTTC | CASSRGWLADNQETQYF
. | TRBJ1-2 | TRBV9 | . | TGTGCCAGCAGCGTAGGAGGGGCCTATGGCTACACCTTC | CASSVGGAYGYTF